The 9 T cell receptor beta chains below come from one sample, sequenced in a study of T cell repertoires in cytomegalovirus infection. No antigen is known for these receptors. MiXCR, applied by TCRdb to the reads, yields one record per CDR3 protein. In the table there are about 920,000 distinct CDR3 sequences, roughly 30% of which are singletons. This sample comprised cultured CD8+ T cells from PBMCs, obtained from culture after CMV antigen stimulation. The receptors were gathered from a human donor in good health (CMV status not recorded). Some clones in this sample may be carry-over from other donors' samples.

About this clonotype: Since a much larger clone is just one base distant, this may be a read error. V usage is TRBV7-4 and J usage is TRBJ2-3; TRBD2 aligns across 12 bases. Per the germline V gene, CDR1 is SGHVT and CDR2 is SQSDAQ. CDR3 size: 15 residues. V was clipped by 10 bases and J by 3 bases; unmatched bases: 8. In nucleotides, the CDR3 is TGTGCCAACATACTAGCGGGGGGAGAGACAGATACGCAGTATTTT. Its protein is CANILAGGETDTQYF.

V is TRBV7-6 and J is TRBJ1-4; D gene uncertain. V was clipped by 2 bases and J by 8 bases, with 15 bases between them. CDR1 and CDR2 from the germline V gene are SGHVS and FNYEAQ. The CDR3 has 15 residues. This CDR3 is CASSLSVRGEEKLFF. In DNA form, the CDR3 reads TGTGCCAGCAGCTTATCTGTCCGGGGAGAAGAAAAACTGTTTTTT.

This clonotype was detected only a few times. The CDR3 here is CASSLRTGYNSPLHF. CDR3 coding DNA: TGTGCCAGCAGTCTCCGGACAGGATATAATTCACCCCTCCACTTT. The gene calls are TRBV28 and TRBJ1-6; the match to TRBD1 covers 7 bases. This CDR3 is built from 15 residues. Trimming at V came to 5 bases and at J to 4 bases, leaving 5 bases not matched to a gene. Germline loops: CDR1 MDHEN, CDR2 SYDVKM.

This chain connects TRBV28 to TRBJ2-7; D is undetermined. V lost 4 bases, J lost 9 bases, and 22 bases lay in between. Germline lookup yields CDR1 MDHEN and CDR2 SYDVKM. This CDR3 has 15 amino acids. CDR3 amino acids: CASSSDKSAFFGQYV. Written as DNA, the CDR3 is TGTGCCAGCAGTTCAGACAAGTCCGCTTTTTTTGGGCAGTACGTC.

This clonotype was seen a handful of times. The chain combines TRBV27 with TRBJ1-6; TRBD1 agrees at 7 bases. The trim removed 5 bases at V and 11 bases at J, leaving 12 bases unmatched. This CDR3 contains 15 residues. The germline CDR1 and CDR2 sequences are MNHEY and SMNVEV (reference sequence). CDR3 sequence reads: CASSTGQPLLPPLHF. In nucleotides, the CDR3 is TGTGCCAGCAGTACGGGACAGCCACTTCTCCCACCCCTCCACTTT.

The gene calls are TRBV10-3 and TRBJ2-7, with D uncertain. The CDR3 sequence is 12 residues long. With 4 bases removed from V and 6 bases from J, the gap between germline ends came to 10 bases. Germline V gene lookup returns CDR1 ENHRY and CDR2 SYGVKD. The CDR3 is CAISVFSSEQYF. For the CDR3, the DNA is TGTGCCATCAGTGTATTCAGTTCCGAGCAGTACTTC.

This clonotype was detected only a few times. The chain is built from TRBV27 and TRBJ2-5, with D maybe TRBD2 (6 bases). Germline-derived CDR1 and CDR2 are MNHEY and SMNVEV (reference sequence). The CDR3 sequence is 18 residues long. V lost 7 bases to trimming and J lost 3 bases, with 27 bases between them. Written as DNA, the CDR3 is TGTGCCAGCATGTTGAGGGGCCACCCGGGACTTACAAAAGAGACCCAGTACTTC. Its protein is CASMLRGHPGLTKETQYF.

This chain uses TRBV20-1 with TRBJ2-2, with D perhaps TRBD2 (6 bases). This CDR3 comprises 15 residues. CDR1 is DFQATT, CDR2 SNEGSKA, per germline (reference sequence). Between the trimmed V and J ends, which lost 3 bases and 1 base, there was a span of 12 bases. The CDR3 is CSAREDYQNTGELFF. The CDR3 DNA reads as TGCAGTGCTAGGGAGGACTACCAGAACACCGGGGAGCTGTTTTTT.

This clonotype was recorded a few times. This chain joins TRBV6-2 or TRBV6-3 and TRBJ2-3; D is ambiguous. The CDR3 runs to 16 residues. The ends were cut back, 0 bases at V and 3 bases at J, with 13 bases in the middle. Germline assignment: CDR1 MNHEY and CDR2 SVGEGT. The CDR3 spells CASSYSAGPRTDTQYF. CDR3 DNA: TGTGCCAGCAGTTACTCAGCAGGCCCGAGGACAGATACGCAGTATTTT.